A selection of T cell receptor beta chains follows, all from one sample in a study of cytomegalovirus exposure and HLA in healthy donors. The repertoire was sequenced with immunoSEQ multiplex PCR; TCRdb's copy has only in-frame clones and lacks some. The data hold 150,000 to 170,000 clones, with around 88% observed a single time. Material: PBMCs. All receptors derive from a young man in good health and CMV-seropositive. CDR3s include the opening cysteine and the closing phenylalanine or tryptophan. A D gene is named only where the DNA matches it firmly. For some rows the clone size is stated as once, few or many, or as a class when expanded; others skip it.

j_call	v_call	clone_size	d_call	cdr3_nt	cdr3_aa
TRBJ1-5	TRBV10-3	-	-	TGTGCCATCAGTGAGTCGGGGGGTAGCAATCAGCCCCAGCATTTT	CAISESGGSNQPQHF
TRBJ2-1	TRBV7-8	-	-	TGTGCCAGCAGATCAGACAGTAGCTCCTACAATGAGCAGTTCTTC	CASRSDSSSYNEQFF
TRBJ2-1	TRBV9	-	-	TGTGCCAGCAGCTCTTCTACGGGATTGTTCTTC	CASSSSTGLFF
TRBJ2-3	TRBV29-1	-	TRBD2	TGCAGCGTTGCCGGGACTAGCGGGAGGGCCGATTCAGATACGCAGTATTTT	CSVAGTSGRADSDTQYF
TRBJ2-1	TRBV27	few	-	TGTGCCAGCAGTTTGAGCTCCTACAATGAGCAGTTCTTC	CASSLSSYNEQFF
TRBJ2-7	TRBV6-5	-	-	TGTGCCAGCAGTTATCCAGGGAACGGGGAGCAGTACTTC	CASSYPGNGEQYF
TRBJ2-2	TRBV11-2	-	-	TGTGCCAGCCTGCGGGGACCGACGAACACCGGGGAGCTGTTTTTT	CASLRGPTNTGELFF
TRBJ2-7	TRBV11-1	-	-	TGTGCCAGCAGCTTCGGACAGAGTTACGAGCAGTACTTC	CASSFGQSYEQYF
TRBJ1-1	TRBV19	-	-	TGTGCCAGTAGTATTAGGGGGGGCACTGAAGCTTTCTTT	CASSIRGGTEAFF
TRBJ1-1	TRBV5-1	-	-	TGCGCCAGCAGCTTGGCAGGGAACACTGAAGCTTTCTTT	CASSLAGNTEAFF
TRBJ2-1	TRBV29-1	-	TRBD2	TGCAGCGCTCTAGCGGGGATTTACAATGAGCAGTTCTTC	CSALAGIYNEQFF
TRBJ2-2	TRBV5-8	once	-	TGTGCCAGCAGCTTGGCGACTATTGGCACCGGGGAGCTGTTTTTT	CASSLATIGTGELFF
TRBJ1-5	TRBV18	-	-	TGTGCCAGCTCACCAACAGTTAATCAGCCCCAGCATTTT	CASSPTVNQPQHF
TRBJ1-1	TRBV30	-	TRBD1	TGTGCCTGGGATACAGGGGGCTTCACTGAAGCTTTCTTT	CAWDTGGFTEAFF
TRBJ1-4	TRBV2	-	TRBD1	TGTGCCAGCATTACAGGGGGGACTAATGAAAAACTGTTTTTT	CASITGGTNEKLFF
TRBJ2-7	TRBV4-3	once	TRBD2	TGCGCCAGCAGCCAAGAAGGGGCGGGGGGCTCCTACGAGCAGTACTTC	CASSQEGAGGSYEQYF
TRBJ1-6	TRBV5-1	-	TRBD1	TGCGCCAGCAGCAACAATCAACAGGGGGCGAGTTCACCCCTCCACTTT	CASSNNQQGASSPLHF
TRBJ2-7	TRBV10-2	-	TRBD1	TGCGCCAGCAGACTCAATCGGACAGGGGACTTGGCTCGACACTACGAGCAGTACTTC	CASRLNRTGDLARHYEQYF
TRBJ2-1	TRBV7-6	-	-	TGTGCCAGCAGCTTGCAACCAACGGGGAATGAGCAGTTCTTC	CASSLQPTGNEQFF
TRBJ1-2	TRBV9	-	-	TGTGCCAGCAGCGCCCCCCGGGGGGTTTTGAACTATGGCTACACCTTC	CASSAPRGVLNYGYTF
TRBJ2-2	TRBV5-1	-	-	TGCGCCAGCAGCTTTTTACTAGCGAACACCGGGGAGCTGTTTTTT	CASSFLLANTGELFF
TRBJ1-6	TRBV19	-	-	TGTGCCAGTCTACAGGGATCTCATTCACCCCTCCACTTT	CASLQGSHSPLHF
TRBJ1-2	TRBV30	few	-	TGTGCCTGGAGTGTATGGGGGGGCCTGGTCTATGGCTACACCTTC	CAWSVWGGLVYGYTF
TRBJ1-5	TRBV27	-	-	TGTGCCAGCAGTTTATTCGGCAATCAGCCCCAGCATTTT	CASSLFGNQPQHF
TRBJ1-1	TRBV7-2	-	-	TGTGCCAGCAGCTTAGCGCGGGGGAACACTGAAGCTTTCTTT	CASSLARGNTEAFF
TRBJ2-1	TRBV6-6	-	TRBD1	TGTGCCAGCAGTCGAGGGGGCGCCTCCTACAATGAGCAGTTCTTC	CASSRGGASYNEQFF